The T cell receptor beta chain under discussion was sequenced for a study of T cell responses to AZD1222 COVID-19 vaccine. Study-wide points: Baseline testing showed seropositivity in only a handful of AZD1222 recipients. Unmutated variant regions reportedly attract nearly half of all spike-specific TCRs.

Worth noting for this clone: Antigen: not known.

TCRdb's copy holds only in-frame clones and misses some; the assay was immunoSEQ multiplex PCR. The data contain some 80,000 clones, roughly 90% of them seen just once; the ten biggest clones take up 4% to 5.5%. The trim removed 5 bases at V and 4 bases at J, leaving 7 bases unmatched. CDR3 length: 14 residues. CDR1 and CDR2 (germline): SGHVS, FQNEAQ. The sequences come from peripheral blood, collected on day 0 of MenACWY control vaccination. The clonotype originates from an adult in good health. The rearrangement uses TRBV7-8 and TRBJ1-1; 7 nucleotides agree with TRBD1. The DNA for the CDR3 is TGTGCCAGCAGCGTATCTGAGGGGGCCACTGAAGCTTTCTTT. Translated: CASSVSEGATEAFF.